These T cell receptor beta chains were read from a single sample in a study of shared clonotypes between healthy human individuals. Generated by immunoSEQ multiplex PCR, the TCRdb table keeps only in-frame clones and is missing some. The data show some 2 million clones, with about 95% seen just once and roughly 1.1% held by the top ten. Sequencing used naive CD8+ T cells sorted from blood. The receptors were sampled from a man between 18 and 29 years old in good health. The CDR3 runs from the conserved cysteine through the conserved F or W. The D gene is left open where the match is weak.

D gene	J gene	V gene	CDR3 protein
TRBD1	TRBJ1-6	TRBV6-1	CASTLTGGASPLHF
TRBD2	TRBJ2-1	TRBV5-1	CASSWLGTSGYNEQFF
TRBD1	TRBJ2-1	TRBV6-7	CASSYSMGDDRGTHNEQFF
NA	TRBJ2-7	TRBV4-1	CASSQDLSLLTEQYF
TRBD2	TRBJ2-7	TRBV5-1	CASSLVGRENGQYF
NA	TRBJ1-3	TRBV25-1	CASSEYEEGTGNTIYF
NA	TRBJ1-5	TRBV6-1	CASTQTGAGQPQHF
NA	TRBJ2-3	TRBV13	CASSLGSTDTQYF
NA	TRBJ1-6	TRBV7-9	CASSLARGEQGDSPLHF
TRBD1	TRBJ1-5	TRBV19	CASSLDRHSNQPQHF
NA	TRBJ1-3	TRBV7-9	CASSAGVWGNTIYF
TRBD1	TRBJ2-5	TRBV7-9	CASSPGTGHLRETQYF
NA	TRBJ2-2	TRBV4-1	CASSQVMRLNTGELFF
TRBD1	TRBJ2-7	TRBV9	CASSGGTGALEGQYF
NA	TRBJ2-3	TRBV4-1	CASSQAPGLRTDTQYF
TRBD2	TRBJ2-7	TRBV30	CAWSVAGGYEQYF
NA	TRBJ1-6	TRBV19	CASSIVGGSPLHF
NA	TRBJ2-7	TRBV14	CASLRSSRHPEQYF
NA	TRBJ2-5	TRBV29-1	CSDRQETQYF
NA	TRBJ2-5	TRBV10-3	CAISSRLEETQYF
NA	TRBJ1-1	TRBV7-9	CASSAPSGFRDTEAFF
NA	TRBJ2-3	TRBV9	CASSSFSTDTQYF
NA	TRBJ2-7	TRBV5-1	CASSPNPGLGSYEQYF
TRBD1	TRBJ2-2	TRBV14	CASSLLKGQGSTGELFF
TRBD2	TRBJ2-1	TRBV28	CASGTSASYNEQFF
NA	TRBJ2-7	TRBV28	CASSLLGIPYEQYF
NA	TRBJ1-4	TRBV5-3	CARSLMGQADEKLFF
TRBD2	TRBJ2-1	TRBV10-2	CASSTSGPNEQFF
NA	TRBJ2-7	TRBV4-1	CASSHPDSPYEQYF
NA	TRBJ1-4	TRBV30	CAWSGLGGTNEKLFF
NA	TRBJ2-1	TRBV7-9	CASSTTGYNEQFF
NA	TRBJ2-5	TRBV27	CASNDLVGETQYF
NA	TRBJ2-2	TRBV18	CASSPDSANTGELFF
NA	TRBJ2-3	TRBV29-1	CSVEAWGSGDSSTDTQYF
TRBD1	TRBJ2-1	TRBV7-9	CASSYRGDEQFF
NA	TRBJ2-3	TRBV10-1	CASSDGASSTDTQYF
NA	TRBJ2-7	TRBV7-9	CASSLFEAPAYEQYF
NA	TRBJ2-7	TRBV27	CASSLSRIPGEQYF
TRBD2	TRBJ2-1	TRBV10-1	CASSVSSGTYNEQFF
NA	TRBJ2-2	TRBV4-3	CASSQVGREGNTGELFF
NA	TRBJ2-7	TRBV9	CASSVEPGSVEQYF
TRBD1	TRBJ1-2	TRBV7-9	CASSSAGQGYHYGYTF
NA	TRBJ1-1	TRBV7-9	CASSLIPLNTEAFF
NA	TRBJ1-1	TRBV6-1	CASSEADEGLEAFF
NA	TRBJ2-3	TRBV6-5	CASSRGGTAQDTQYF